The 2 T cell receptor beta chains reported below all come from one sample, sequenced in a study of T cells in localized non-small cell lung cancer. Sequencing was performed with immunoSEQ multiplex PCR; in TCRdb, only in-frame clones are kept and a portion is missing. The table shows 12,000 or so clones, with roughly 81% occurring only once. This specimen consisted of peripheral blood, obtained before any cancer treatment. Receptors were obtained from a male donor older than 55 with stage III lung adenocarcinoma.

V gene TRBV25-1 combines with J gene TRBJ1-3; D is unclear. This CDR3 has 11 residues. Between the trimmed V and J ends, which lost 8 bases and 8 bases, there was a span of 10 bases. Germline V gene sequence: CDR1 MGHDK, CDR2 SYGVNS. CDR3 sequence (DNA): TGTGCCAGCGCCGCTGGGGACACCATATATTTT. Amino acid sequence: CASAAGDTIYF.

The rearrangement links TRBV2 to TRBJ2-3; TRBD2 matches 9 bases. CDR1 and CDR2 from the germline V gene are SNHLY and FYNNEI. This CDR3 contains 15 residues. The V gene end was trimmed by 6 bases and the J gene end by 1 base; junction bases not matched to a gene: 5. The CDR3 spells CASRASGGRTDTQYF. DNA for the CDR3: TGTGCCAGCAGAGCCAGCGGGGGGCGCACAGATACGCAGTATTTT.